This entry lists 6 T cell receptor beta chains sequenced from one sample in a study of blood T cells in healthy people across ages. The second PCR ran 7 to 11 cycles with a sample-barcoded 5' primer and J-beta primers. TCRdb redid the calling of the 5' RACE reads with MiXCR, one entry per CDR3 protein. Of approximately 760,000 distinct CDR3 sequences listed, 25% are singletons. This same sample was also taken into another study, of T cells of mothers and their children.

The sample was blood. These receptors all stem from a boy younger than 18 in good health.

The chain uses TRBV6-2 or TRBV6-3 and TRBJ1-4; no clear D gene. This CDR3 contains 14 residues. Trimming cost V 5 bases and J 5 bases, with 12 bases left between them. Germline V lookup: CDR1 MNHEY, CDR2 SVGEGT. This CDR3 is CASSAPGTNEKLFF. As DNA, the CDR3 is TGTGCCAGCAGTGCACCGGGAACGAATGAAAAACTGTTTTTT.

The J gene is TRBJ2-1, the V gene TRBV12-3 or TRBV12-4, with a possible D match to TRBD2 (7 bases). The CDR3 contains 17 residues. Trimming cost V 0 bases and J 5 bases, with 17 bases left between them. CDR3 DNA sequence: TGTGCCAGCAGTTTAGCTTCAAGCGGGGACATAAACAATGAGCAGTTCTTC. Residues: CASSLASSGDINNEQFF.

This clonotype was seen more than once but under ten times. The chain joins TRBV5-6 to TRBJ2-1; D is possibly TRBD2 (6 bases). This CDR3 is 14 amino acids long. The germline V gene encodes CDR1 SGHDT and CDR2 YYEEEE. The V end was cut by 6 bases, the J end by 5 bases, with 15 bases between. CDR3 DNA: TGTGCCAGCACCCCTCGGGGAGGCCACAATGAGCAGTTCTTC. Residues: CASTPRGGHNEQFF.

The chain links TRBV27 to TRBJ1-1; perhaps TRBD1 as D (5 bases). The CDR3 runs 14 residues. Per germline, CDR1 MNHEY and CDR2 SMNVEV (reference sequence). V was pared by 3 bases and J by 4 bases, with 12 bases between. CDR3 nucleotide sequence: TGTGCCAGCAGTTTTTCGGGGCTGGGCACTGAAGCTTTCTTT. It codes for CASSFSGLGTEAFF.

The table lists this clonotype with a count of one. The V call is TRBV19, the J call TRBJ2-1, with D maybe TRBD2 (6 bases). The germline V gene encodes CDR1 LNHDA and CDR2 SQIVND (reference sequence). Trimming took off 7 bases at V and 7 bases at J, with 11 bases between the two ends. The CDR3 loop spans 12 amino acids. CDR3 nucleotide sequence: TGTGCCAGTATGGCGGGATCGAATGAGCAGTTCTTC. Amino acids: CASMAGSNEQFF.

This clonotype was observed a few times. The genes are TRBV5-1 and TRBJ2-1; the match to TRBD2 covers 9 bases. V shed 4 bases, J shed 1 base, and the junction held 6 bases outside the gene matches. CDR1 and CDR2 from the germline V gene are SGHRS and YFSETQ. This CDR3 contains 16 residues. DNA for the CDR3: TGCGCCAGCAGCCCTGATAGCGGGAGTTCCTACAATGAGCAGTTCTTC. Its protein is CASSPDSGSSYNEQFF.